This is a list of T cell receptor beta chains from one sample in a study of cytomegalovirus exposure and HLA in healthy donors. Repertoires were generated with immunoSEQ multiplex PCR, while TCRdb's copy carries only in-frame clones and drops some. This sample has about 210,000 clones, with approximately 78% found just once. The sample consisted of PBMCs. Every receptor here comes from a boy under 18 in good health and CMV-seronegative. CDR3s include the opening cysteine and the closing phenylalanine or tryptophan. The order of the fields is D gene, clone size, J gene, V gene, CDR3 DNA, CDR3 protein. A D gene is named only where the DNA matches it firmly. Only part of the rows carry a size: once, few, many, or a class if the clone is expanded.

D gene: TRBD1; clone size: .; J gene: TRBJ1-1; V gene: TRBV6-5; CDR3 DNA: TGTGCCAGCAGTTACTCGAGCCAGGGGGCTCTTGAAGCTTTCTTT; CDR3 protein: CASSYSSQGALEAFF
D gene: .; clone size: .; J gene: TRBJ1-5; V gene: TRBV7-9; CDR3 DNA: TGTGCCAGCAGCCAACAGGGAATCAGCAATCAGCCCCAGCATTTT; CDR3 protein: CASSQQGISNQPQHF
D gene: .; clone size: .; J gene: TRBJ2-7; V gene: TRBV29-1; CDR3 DNA: TGCAGCGTCGGACCCCAGGGCGGCGAGCAGTACTTC; CDR3 protein: CSVGPQGGEQYF
D gene: TRBD2; clone size: .; J gene: TRBJ2-1; V gene: TRBV30; CDR3 DNA: TGTGCCTGGAGGCCAAGACTAGCGGGGGGATTAACCTACAATGAGCAGTTCTTC; CDR3 protein: CAWRPRLAGGLTYNEQFF
D gene: .; clone size: few; J gene: TRBJ1-2; V gene: TRBV27; CDR3 DNA: TGTGCCAGCAGTTTATCGTGGACAAGAGTGGGGGGCTACACCTTC; CDR3 protein: CASSLSWTRVGGYTF
D gene: .; clone size: .; J gene: TRBJ2-5; V gene: TRBV11-3; CDR3 DNA: TGTGCCAGCCGTCTGTTGCGGGGCCAAGAGACCCAGTACTTC; CDR3 protein: CASRLLRGQETQYF
D gene: TRBD1; clone size: few; J gene: TRBJ2-1; V gene: TRBV5-4; CDR3 DNA: TGTGCCAGCATCCGGGACAGGGGGACCTACAATGAGCAGTTCTTC; CDR3 protein: CASIRDRGTYNEQFF
D gene: .; clone size: once; J gene: TRBJ2-2; V gene: TRBV9; CDR3 DNA: TGTGCCAGCAGCGATCAGGTCAACACCGGGGAGCTGTTTTTT; CDR3 protein: CASSDQVNTGELFF
D gene: .; clone size: .; J gene: TRBJ2-5; V gene: TRBV13; CDR3 DNA: TGTGCCAGCAGCTTATCGCCTGAGGGCCGGACCCAGTACTTC; CDR3 protein: CASSLSPEGRTQYF
D gene: .; clone size: .; J gene: TRBJ2-7; V gene: TRBV13; CDR3 DNA: TGTGCCAGCCGAGATCGTATTCCGGGGGGCCTAACCTACGAGCAGTACTTC; CDR3 protein: CASRDRIPGGLTYEQYF
D gene: .; clone size: .; J gene: TRBJ1-4; V gene: TRBV19; CDR3 DNA: TGTGCCAGTAGTGGGATGGGTGGCACTGGGAGAGAAAAACTGTTTTTT; CDR3 protein: CASSGMGGTGREKLFF
D gene: TRBD1; clone size: once; J gene: TRBJ1-2; V gene: TRBV10-3; CDR3 DNA: TGTGCCATCAGAGACGGGACAGGGGGTCAAGCCTATGGCTACACCTTC; CDR3 protein: CAIRDGTGGQAYGYTF
D gene: TRBD2; clone size: .; J gene: TRBJ2-5; V gene: TRBV6-1; CDR3 DNA: TGTGCCACCATAGCGCCGGGGGGGCGGGAGACCCAGTACTTC; CDR3 protein: CATIAPGGRETQYF
D gene: TRBD1; clone size: .; J gene: TRBJ2-7; V gene: TRBV14; CDR3 DNA: TGTGCCAGCAGACCACTACAGGGGCGGTCAGACGAGCAGTACTTC; CDR3 protein: CASRPLQGRSDEQYF
D gene: TRBD1; clone size: .; J gene: TRBJ1-1; V gene: TRBV7-2; CDR3 DNA: TGTGCCAGCAGTCTCCCTAGGGTCAGACAGGGGAGAGACACTGAAGCTTTCTTT; CDR3 protein: CASSLPRVRQGRDTEAFF
D gene: TRBD2; clone size: once; J gene: TRBJ2-1; V gene: TRBV6-5; CDR3 DNA: TGTGCCAGCAGTTCCGGGGGGGTGAAGAATGAGCAGTTCTTC; CDR3 protein: CASSSGGVKNEQFF
D gene: .; clone size: .; J gene: TRBJ1-6; V gene: TRBV4-2; CDR3 DNA: TGTGCCAGCAGCCCCGGACATCTCAATTATTCACCCCTCCACTTT; CDR3 protein: CASSPGHLNYSPLHF
D gene: .; clone size: .; J gene: TRBJ2-6; V gene: TRBV29-1; CDR3 DNA: TGCAGCGTGCAGGGCTCTGGGGCCAACGTCCTGACTTTC; CDR3 protein: CSVQGSGANVLTF
D gene: .; clone size: .; J gene: TRBJ2-3; V gene: TRBV7-8; CDR3 DNA: TGTGCCAGCAGCTTAGCGGGCGGGGCGGGATCAGATACGCAGTATTTT; CDR3 protein: CASSLAGGAGSDTQYF
D gene: .; clone size: .; J gene: TRBJ1-1; V gene: TRBV15; CDR3 DNA: TGTGCCACCTGTCTAGGGGGGAACACTGAAGCTTTCTTT; CDR3 protein: CATCLGGNTEAFF
D gene: .; clone size: .; J gene: TRBJ2-7; V gene: TRBV30; CDR3 DNA: TGTGCCTGGGAGGGGGGGTGCGAGCAGTACTTC; CDR3 protein: CAWEGGCEQYF
D gene: .; clone size: once; J gene: TRBJ2-5; V gene: TRBV5-1; CDR3 DNA: TGCGCCAGCAGCGTTGAGGGACAATTACAAGAGACCCAGTACTTC; CDR3 protein: CASSVEGQLQETQYF
D gene: .; clone size: .; J gene: TRBJ1-5; V gene: TRBV5-6; CDR3 DNA: TGTGCCAGCAGCTTCTCGGGGGGCTCGTACCAGCCCCAGCATTTT; CDR3 protein: CASSFSGGSYQPQHF
D gene: TRBD1; clone size: .; J gene: TRBJ1-1; V gene: TRBV25-1; CDR3 DNA: TGTGCCAGCAGTATAACAGGGGAGAGCACTGAAGCTTTCTTT; CDR3 protein: CASSITGESTEAFF
D gene: .; clone size: once; J gene: TRBJ1-2; V gene: TRBV27; CDR3 DNA: TGTGCCAGCAGTTATTCCCAGGCAGGGGCTAACTATGGCTACACCTTC; CDR3 protein: CASSYSQAGANYGYTF
D gene: TRBD1; clone size: .; J gene: TRBJ2-6; V gene: TRBV9; CDR3 DNA: TGTGCCAGCAGAAACGGAATCCGGGACAGCGACTCTGGGGCCAACGTCCTGACTTTC; CDR3 protein: CASRNGIRDSDSGANVLTF
D gene: TRBD1; clone size: .; J gene: TRBJ2-2; V gene: TRBV19; CDR3 DNA: TGTGCCAGTAGGCGGGACAGGGACACCGGGGAGCTGTTTTTT; CDR3 protein: CASRRDRDTGELFF
D gene: .; clone size: .; J gene: TRBJ2-1; V gene: TRBV5-3; CDR3 DNA: TGTGCCAGAAGCACCGCGGGGCTTAGTAGCTATGAGCAGTTCTTC; CDR3 protein: CARSTAGLSSYEQFF
D gene: .; clone size: .; J gene: TRBJ1-2; V gene: TRBV7-9; CDR3 DNA: TGTGCCAGCAGCCCCACGGGAGGACACTTGCGAATTTATGGCTACACCTTC; CDR3 protein: CASSPTGGHLRIYGYTF
D gene: TRBD1; clone size: .; J gene: TRBJ1-2; V gene: TRBV15; CDR3 DNA: TGTGCCACTCAAACAGGCAGGGGGCGGAGGGAAGGCTACCCCTTC; CDR3 protein: CATQTGRGRREGYPF
D gene: TRBD1; clone size: .; J gene: TRBJ1-6; V gene: TRBV11-3; CDR3 DNA: TGTGCCAGCAGCGGAGGGACAGGGCTCTCACCCCTCCACTTT; CDR3 protein: CASSGGTGLSPLHF
D gene: TRBD1; clone size: .; J gene: TRBJ2-1; V gene: TRBV6-1; CDR3 DNA: TGTGCCAGCAGCGGGACAGGCGGCTTGGGGTGGCAGTTCTTC; CDR3 protein: CASSGTGGLGWQFF
D gene: TRBD2; clone size: .; J gene: TRBJ2-4; V gene: TRBV10-1; CDR3 DNA: TGCGCCAGCATTGTTTATGGGGGGGGAAGAGCCAAAAACATTCAGTACTTC; CDR3 protein: CASIVYGGGRAKNIQYF
D gene: .; clone size: few; J gene: TRBJ1-5; V gene: TRBV11-2; CDR3 DNA: TGTGCCAGCAGCTTTAGAATCGGGACAAGCAATCAGCCCCAGCATTTT; CDR3 protein: CASSFRIGTSNQPQHF
D gene: TRBD2; clone size: few; J gene: TRBJ2-1; V gene: TRBV5-1; CDR3 DNA: TGCGCCAGCAGCTTCGGACTAGCGGGAGTGGGGGGCGGGGATGAGCAGTTCTTC; CDR3 protein: CASSFGLAGVGGGDEQFF
D gene: TRBD2; clone size: .; J gene: TRBJ2-7; V gene: TRBV6-5; CDR3 DNA: TGTGCCAGCAGACGCGCCGGGACTACCTACGAGCAGTACTTC; CDR3 protein: CASRRAGTTYEQYF
D gene: TRBD1; clone size: .; J gene: TRBJ2-7; V gene: TRBV9; CDR3 DNA: TGTGCCAGCAGCGTAGCTGGGACAGGGCTCTACGAGCAGTACTTC; CDR3 protein: CASSVAGTGLYEQYF
D gene: .; clone size: .; J gene: TRBJ1-5; V gene: TRBV2; CDR3 DNA: TGTGCCAGCAGTGAAGCGCCAGGACAGACATATAGCAATCAGCCCCAGCATTTT; CDR3 protein: CASSEAPGQTYSNQPQHF
D gene: .; clone size: .; J gene: TRBJ2-7; V gene: TRBV27; CDR3 DNA: TGTGCCAGCAGTTGGACTCAGGCCTACGAGCAGTACTTC; CDR3 protein: CASSWTQAYEQYF
D gene: TRBD1; clone size: .; J gene: TRBJ2-2; V gene: TRBV5-1; CDR3 DNA: TGCGCCAGCAGCTCCGGGACAGGGGGGACCGGGGAGCTGTTTTTT; CDR3 protein: CASSSGTGGTGELFF
D gene: .; clone size: .; J gene: TRBJ2-7; V gene: TRBV11-3; CDR3 DNA: TGTGCCAGCCGACAGACGACCTACGAGCAGTACTTC; CDR3 protein: CASRQTTYEQYF
D gene: .; clone size: once; J gene: TRBJ2-6; V gene: TRBV11-2; CDR3 DNA: TGTGCCAGCAGCCCCCGCGCCAGGCTCTCTGGGGCCAACGTCCTGACTTTC; CDR3 protein: CASSPRARLSGANVLTF
D gene: TRBD2; clone size: .; J gene: TRBJ2-1; V gene: TRBV12-5; CDR3 DNA: TGTGCTAGTGGTTCTAGCGGGGGGTCGGGTGAGCAGTTCTTC; CDR3 protein: CASGSSGGSGEQFF
D gene: TRBD1; clone size: once; J gene: TRBJ2-5; V gene: TRBV7-2; CDR3 DNA: TGTGCCAGCAGCTTGGACAGGGACACAGGGGAGACCCAGTACTTC; CDR3 protein: CASSLDRDTGETQYF
D gene: TRBD2; clone size: .; J gene: TRBJ2-5; V gene: TRBV5-4; CDR3 DNA: TGTGCCAGCAGCTCAATAGCGGGGGGCGGGGAGACCCAGTACTTC; CDR3 protein: CASSSIAGGGETQYF
D gene: .; clone size: .; J gene: TRBJ1-2; V gene: TRBV7-9; CDR3 DNA: TGTGCCAGCAGCTCTCCTGTGAACTATGGCTACACCTTC; CDR3 protein: CASSSPVNYGYTF
D gene: .; clone size: few; J gene: TRBJ1-1; V gene: TRBV5-4; CDR3 DNA: TGTGCCAGCAGCTTTACGGGGGAGACCACTGAAGCTTTCTTT; CDR3 protein: CASSFTGETTEAFF
D gene: .; clone size: .; J gene: TRBJ1-1; V gene: TRBV13; CDR3 DNA: TGTGCCAGCAGCTCGTCGTGGGGGGTACCAACGGACACTGAAGCTTTCTTT; CDR3 protein: CASSSSWGVPTDTEAFF
D gene: .; clone size: .; J gene: TRBJ2-6; V gene: TRBV15; CDR3 DNA: TGTGCCACCAGCAGAGATATGGGGAGGACAAACTCTGGGGCCAACGTCCTGACTTTC; CDR3 protein: CATSRDMGRTNSGANVLTF
D gene: .; clone size: once; J gene: TRBJ1-2; V gene: TRBV2; CDR3 DNA: TGTGCCAGCAGTGTCCAGGGTGGGATCTATGGCTACACCTTC; CDR3 protein: CASSVQGGIYGYTF
D gene: .; clone size: once; J gene: TRBJ1-2; V gene: TRBV2; CDR3 DNA: TGTGCCAGCAGTGGAGGCAGCGTATATGGCTACACCTTC; CDR3 protein: CASSGGSVYGYTF
D gene: TRBD1; clone size: .; J gene: TRBJ2-7; V gene: TRBV14; CDR3 DNA: TGTGCCAGCAGCGCACAGGGGCCAGGCTACGAGCAGTACTTC; CDR3 protein: CASSAQGPGYEQYF
D gene: .; clone size: .; J gene: TRBJ2-7; V gene: TRBV5-4; CDR3 DNA: TGTGCCAGCAGCTTGTTATCTGGGAGCAGCCGTTCCTACGAGCAGTACTTC; CDR3 protein: CASSLLSGSSRSYEQYF
D gene: .; clone size: .; J gene: TRBJ1-1; V gene: TRBV7-9; CDR3 DNA: TGTGCCAGCAGCTTACCCAGGGCAAACACTGAAGCTTTCTTT; CDR3 protein: CASSLPRANTEAFF
D gene: .; clone size: .; J gene: TRBJ2-7; V gene: TRBV5-1; CDR3 DNA: TGCGCCAGCAGTGCGGACAGCTATGGCTCCTACGAGCAGTACTTC; CDR3 protein: CASSADSYGSYEQYF